The 17 T cell receptor beta chains in this list originate from one sample, sequenced in a study of blood T cell repertoires in COVID-19. Sequencing used immunoSEQ multiplex PCR; TCRdb keeps in-frame clones, though not all of them. The profile shows 250,000 to 300,000 clones, 85% to 90% of them singletons. The sequencing sample was made of peripheral blood. The receptor source for this set is a woman aged 30 to 39 with COVID-19, enrolled during active disease.

CDR3 protein: CASTTGVYLNTEAFF. The CDR3 coding sequence is TGTGCCAGCACAACAGGGGTCTATTTGAACACTGAAGCTTTCTTT. The V call is TRBV5-5, the J call TRBJ1-1, with 7 bases lining up with TRBD1. Germline values: CDR1 SGHKS, CDR2 YYEKEE (reference sequence). This CDR3 is 15 amino acids long. J gave up 0 bases and V 6 bases, and 8 bases lay outside the gene matches.

The CDR3 here is CASSYTGTHEQYF. The CDR3 DNA reads as TGCGCCAGCAGCTACACAGGGACCCACGAGCAGTACTTC. The V and J genes are TRBV5-1 and TRBJ2-7, with a weak D call TRBD1 (6 bases). V dropped 3 bases and J dropped 5 bases, with 12 bases sitting between them. Germline CDR1 and CDR2: SGHRS and YFSETQ. This CDR3 has 13 residues.

The V gene is TRBV6-6, the J gene TRBJ2-3, with no clear D. Trimming removed 2 bases from V and 4 bases from J, with 10 bases in between. Germline CDR1 is MNHNY and CDR2 is SVGAGI (reference sequence). The CDR3 runs to 14 residues. CDR3 sequence: CASSYLEEPDTQYF. The CDR3 coding sequence is TGTGCCAGCAGTTACCTCGAGGAGCCAGATACGCAGTATTTT.

V usage is TRBV7-9 and J usage is TRBJ1-6, with unresolved D. The CDR3 length is 13 residues. Trimming removed 2 bases from V and 8 bases from J, with 7 bases in between. Germline V CDR1 and CDR2: SEHNR, FQNEAQ (reference sequence). The CDR3 DNA sequence: TGTGCCAGCAGCTTATCTCTGTATTCACCCCTCCACTTT. Its translation: CASSLSLYSPLHF.

V is TRBV6-2 or TRBV6-3 and J is TRBJ1-5; 7 bases agree with TRBD1. V shed 4 bases, J shed 0 bases, and the junction held 3 bases outside the gene matches. This CDR3 has 15 residues. Germline values: CDR1 MNHEY, CDR2 SVGEGT. For the CDR3, the DNA is TGTGCCAGCAGTTCCGGGACAGCTAGCAATCAGCCCCAGCATTTT. This encodes CASSSGTASNQPQHF.

The chain recombines TRBV29-1 with TRBJ2-5, with 8 bases fitting TRBD1. The CDR3 loop spans 12 amino acids. The V gene's germline CDR1 is SQVTM and CDR2 ANQGSEA. After removal of 6 bases from V and 5 bases from J, the junction contained 5 bases not matched to a gene. The CDR3 nucleotides are TGCAGCGTGAACAGGGGGAGGGAGACCCAGTACTTC. It yields the protein CSVNRGRETQYF.

This sequence joins TRBV18 and TRBJ2-7; 7 bases are a match to TRBD1. With 5 bases clipped from V and 0 bases from J, the junction kept 7 bases outside the gene matches. The CDR3 contains 15 residues. CDR1 is KGHSH and CDR2 is LQKENI in the germline V gene. The CDR3 is CASSEAGTASYEQYF. The CDR3 DNA reads TGTGCCAGCTCAGAAGCCGGGACAGCCTCCTACGAGCAGTACTTC.

The chain joins TRBV29-1 to TRBJ1-1; 8 nucleotides match TRBD1. V lost 6 bases, J lost 1 base, and 1 base stayed unmatched. The germline V gene encodes CDR1 SQVTM and CDR2 ANQGSEA. The CDR3 is 12 amino acids. The CDR3 sequence: CSVDRENTEAFF. Written as DNA, the CDR3 is TGCAGCGTGGACAGGGAGAACACTGAAGCTTTCTTT.

This clone was counted once. The V call is TRBV2, the J call TRBJ2-3, with 9 nucleotides matching TRBD1. The CDR3 covers 16 residues. Losses at the gene ends were 6 bases for V and 0 bases for J; bases not matched to a gene: 7. The V gene's germline CDR1 is SNHLY and CDR2 FYNNEI. The CDR3 DNA follows: TGTGCCAGCAGCGGGACAGGGTTGAAGAGCACAGATACGCAGTATTTT. Its protein is CASSGTGLKSTDTQYF.

This chain connects TRBV3-1 (or the pseudogene TRBV3-2) to TRBJ1-6; 8 nucleotides line up with TRBD1. V lost 4 bases to trimming and J lost 5 bases; unmatched junction nucleotides: 7. Germline assignment: CDR1 LGHDT and CDR2 YNNKEL (reference sequence). The CDR3 has 16 residues. The CDR3 protein is CASSPRQGQDNSPLHF. DNA of the CDR3: TGTGCCAGCAGCCCAAGACAGGGGCAAGATAATTCACCCCTCCACTTT.

This chain connects TRBV11-3 to TRBJ2-7; 9 bases match TRBD2. Germline CDR1 and CDR2: SGHNT and YENEEA. The CDR3 is 14 amino acids. V dropped 5 bases and J dropped 6; count of bases not matched to a gene: 8. CDR3 nucleotides: TGTGCCAGCAGCCCGGGCGGGAGGGAAGGCGAGCAGTACTTC. This gives the protein CASSPGGREGEQYF.

The rearrangement links TRBV19 to TRBJ2-3, with TRBD2 matching over 9 bases. From germline, CDR1 is LNHDA and CDR2 SQIVND (reference sequence). The junction had 13 bases not matched to a gene; V was cut back by 0 bases and J by 3 bases. This CDR3 spans 19 amino acids. The CDR3 here is CASSIERKGGGDLTDTQYF. As DNA, the CDR3 is TGTGCCAGTAGTATAGAGAGAAAGGGCGGGGGGGACCTTACAGATACGCAGTATTTT. Supplemented by reference TRBV19 and TRBJ2-3, the full variable domain reads DGGITQSPKYLFRKEGQNVTLSCEQNLNHDAMYWYRQDPGQGLRLIYYSQIVNDFQKGDIAEGYSVSREKKESFPLTVTSAQKNPTAFYLCASSIERKGGGDLTDTQYFGPGTRLTVL.

As concerns this clone: This specimen includes other DNA sequences encoding the same CDR3. The gene calls are TRBV7-2 and TRBJ1-3, with D unresolved. There are 12 residues in the CDR3. Trimming removed 2 bases at V and 4 bases at J, with 3 bases between. Germline loops: CDR1 SGHTA, CDR2 FQGNSA. CDR3 region: CASSLLGNTIYF. CDR3 DNA sequence: TGTGCCAGCAGCTTACTGGGAAACACCATATATTTT.

V and J are TRBV6-5 and TRBJ2-7; perhaps TRBD2 as D (5 bases). The V gene's germline CDR1 is MNHEY and CDR2 SVGAGI. Trimming shortened V by 3 bases and J by 6 bases, and 18 bases separated the two germline ends. This CDR3 region has 15 residues. The CDR3 sequence is CASSYRPGRLREQYF. As DNA, the CDR3 is TGTGCCAGCAGTTATCGACCGGGAAGATTACGCGAGCAGTACTTC.

J is TRBJ1-3 and V is TRBV28, with a tentative D call TRBD1 (5 bases). The V end was cut by 2 bases, the J end by 2 bases, with 16 bases between. Germline CDR1 reads MDHEN; CDR2 reads SYDVKM. This CDR3 region has 17 residues. CDR3 nucleotide sequence: TGTGCCAGCAGTTTAACCCCCGCGGCAGGGACTGGAAACACCATATATTTT. Encoded protein: CASSLTPAAGTGNTIYF. The variable domain in full, completed from reference TRBV28 and TRBJ1-3, reads DVKVTQSSRYLVKRTGEKVFLECVQDMDHENMFWYRQDPGLGLRLIYFSYDVKMKEKGDIPEGYSVSREKKERFSLILESASTNQTSMYLCASSLTPAAGTGNTIYFGEGSWLTVV.

This chain uses TRBV23-1 with TRBJ2-7; 9 nucleotides align to TRBD1. TRBV23-1 is an open reading frame, and its role is uncertain. The CDR3 has 15 amino acids. With V trimmed by 2 bases and J by 2 bases, 4 bases remained unmatched. The CDR3 protein is CASSQRDRDPYEQYF. The CDR3 DNA sequence: TGCGCCAGCAGTCAACGGGACAGGGATCCCTACGAGCAGTACTTC.

V is TRBV2 and J is TRBJ2-1, with TRBD2 matching over 10 bases. The germline CDR1 and CDR2 sequences are SNHLY and FYNNEI. After removal of 5 bases from V and 2 bases from J, the junction contained 3 bases not matched to a gene. The CDR3 extends over 15 amino acids. CDR3 nucleotide sequence: TGTGCCAGCAGTCAAAGCGGGGGGGCCTACAATGAGCAGTTCTTC. Its protein is CASSQSGGAYNEQFF.